This TCR beta chain was documented in a study of T cell repertoires in cytomegalovirus infection. Study in general: Use of recently identified HLA-C-restricted and well-studied HLA-B-restricted CMV epitopes was part of the study. Both CMV infection and a matching HLA type were indicated by public TCR beta signatures. Whole-study results and caveats: In two of eight donors, the top clonotype was HLA-C-restricted CMV-specific.

The CDR3 totals 16 residues. Germline-derived CDR1 and CDR2 are SGDLS and YYNGEE. As regards this clonotype: What it recognizes is unknown. Its ends do not fully match the called genes, so a read error is possible.

Via MiXCR, TCRdb re-called the reads, giving one row per CDR3 protein. Here the sample spans 150,000 or so distinct CDR3 sequences, around 30% being singletons. This receptor was taken from a human donor in good health (CMV status not recorded). Some clones in this sample may be carry-over from other donors' samples. The rearrangement joins TRBV9 to TRBJ2-2, with D perhaps TRBD2 (6 bases). The sequencing used CD8+ T cells from cultured PBMCs, collected from culture after CMV antigen stimulation. CDR3 amino acids: CDSSPLAIANTGELFF. The CDR3 DNA is TGTGACAGCAGCCCTCTAGCGATCGCGAACACCGGGGAGCTGTTTTTT.